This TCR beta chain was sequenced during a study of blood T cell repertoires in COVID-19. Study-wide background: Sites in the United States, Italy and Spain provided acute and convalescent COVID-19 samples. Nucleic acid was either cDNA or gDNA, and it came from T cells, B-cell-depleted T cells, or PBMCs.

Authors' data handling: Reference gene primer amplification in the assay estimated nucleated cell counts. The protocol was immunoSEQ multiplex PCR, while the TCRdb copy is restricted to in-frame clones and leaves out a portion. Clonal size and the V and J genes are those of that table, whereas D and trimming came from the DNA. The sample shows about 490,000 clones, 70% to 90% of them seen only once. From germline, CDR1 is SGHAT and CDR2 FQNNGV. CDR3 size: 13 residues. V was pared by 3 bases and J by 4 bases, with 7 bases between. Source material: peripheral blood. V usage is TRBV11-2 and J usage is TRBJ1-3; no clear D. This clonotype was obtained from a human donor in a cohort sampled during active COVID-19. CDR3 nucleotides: TGTGCCAGCAGCTTTGAGCGGGGAAACACCATATATTTT. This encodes CASSFERGNTIYF.